The 25 T cell receptor beta chains given below trace back to one sample, sequenced in a study of blood T cell repertoires in COVID-19. TCRdb's table, derived via immunoSEQ multiplex PCR, lists solely in-frame clones and lacks some. The data contain over 90,000 clones, around 83% of them singletons. Sequencing input: peripheral blood. These receptors were obtained from a woman aged 55-70 years in a cohort sampled during active or convalescent COVID-19.

This clone was detected only once. This chain connects TRBV7-2 to TRBJ2-7, with D possibly matching TRBD2 (5 bases). Trimming cost V 5 bases and J 5 bases, with 22 bases left between them. The CDR3 runs to 16 residues. In germline, CDR1 is SGHTA, CDR2 FQGNSA. CDR3 amino acids: CASSTGNLIQLHEQYF. CDR3 DNA sequence: TGTGCCAGCAGCACCGGGAACCTCATACAATTACACGAGCAGTACTTC.

The chain recombines TRBV4-1 with TRBJ2-2; TRBD2 aligns across 11 bases. The V gene end was trimmed by 6 bases and the J gene end by 7 bases; junction bases not matched to a gene: 7. The CDR3 sequence is 15 residues long. The germline gives CDR1 MGHRA, CDR2 YSYEKL. The CDR3 DNA reads as TGCGCCAGCAGACCTAGCGGGGGGCGGGGCGGGGAGCTGTTTTTT. Translation gives CASRPSGGRGGELFF.

V gene TRBV7-9 combines with J gene TRBJ1-1, with 9 bases identical to TRBD1. J lost 4 bases, V lost 5 bases, and 2 bases had no gene match. Germline-derived CDR1 and CDR2 are SEHNR and FQNEAQ (reference sequence). This CDR3 is 13 amino acids long. The CDR3 region has the DNA TGTGCCAGCAGCCGGGGACAGGGCACTGAAGCTTTCTTT. Encoded protein: CASSRGQGTEAFF.

The chain carries TRBV27 and TRBJ2-6, with 7 bases aligning to TRBD1. The CDR3 loop spans 17 amino acids. Trimming removed 8 bases from V and 4 bases from J; junction bases left unmatched: 14. The germline gives CDR1 MNHEY, CDR2 SMNVEV (reference sequence). The CDR3 region has the DNA TGTGCCAGCCGAGTTAGTGAAGGGGGCGTCGGGGCCAACGTCCTGACTTTC. Translated: CASRVSEGGVGANVLTF. Full variable domain (remainder filled in from reference TRBV27 and TRBJ2-6): EAQVTQNPRYLITVTGKKLTVTCSQNMNHEYMSWYRQDPGLGLRQIYYSMNVEVTDKGDVPEGYKVSRKEKRNFPLILESPSPNQTSLYFCASRVSEGGVGANVLTFGAGSRLTVL.

The gene calls are TRBV5-1 and TRBJ2-1, with 11 nucleotides matching TRBD2. Germline loops: CDR1 SGHRS, CDR2 YFSETQ. The length of the CDR3 is 16 residues. J gave up 0 bases and V 4 bases, and 3 bases lay outside the gene matches. The CDR3 reads CASSPSGGPSYNEQFF. CDR3 sequence (DNA): TGCGCCAGCAGCCCTAGCGGGGGGCCCTCCTACAATGAGCAGTTCTTC.

This rearrangement joins TRBV3-1 (or the pseudogene TRBV3-2) to TRBJ2-7; 8 bases align to TRBD1. The CDR3 covers 17 residues. V dropped 4 bases and J dropped 7; count of bases not matched to a gene: 18. Per germline, CDR1 LGHDT and CDR2 YNNKEL (reference sequence). CDR3 sequence (DNA): TGTGCCAGCAGCCGTAGTGGGCAGGGGGCCAAATGGTGGGAGCAGTACTTC. It yields the protein CASSRSGQGAKWWEQYF.

The chain links TRBV27 to TRBJ2-1; 8 bases line up with TRBD2. Germline V gene data show CDR1 as MNHEY and CDR2 as SMNVEV (reference sequence). The CDR3 length is 15 residues. The V segment lost 7 bases and the J segment 6 bases; nucleotides outside the gene matches: 11. In DNA, the CDR3 is TGTGCCAGCAAAGCGAGCCGCGGGGGGATCAATGAGCAGTTCTTC. Translation gives CASKASRGGINEQFF.

This clone was observed once. The chain recombines TRBV5-1 with TRBJ2-3, with D possibly matching TRBD2 (5 bases). V was cut by 4 bases and J by 0 bases, with 12 bases left in between. Germline V CDR1 and CDR2: SGHRS, YFSETQ. This CDR3 is built from 15 residues. CDR3 protein: CASSLPSGSTDTQYF. Here the CDR3 DNA reads TGCGCCAGCAGCCTCCCCAGCGGCAGCACAGATACGCAGTATTTT. The variable domain in full, with the rest retrieved from reference TRBV5-1 and TRBJ2-3, is KAGVTQTPRYLIKTRGQQVTLSCSPISGHRSVSWYQQTPGQGLQFLFEYFSETQRNKGNFPGRFSGRQFSNSRSEMNVSTLELGDSALYLCASSLPSGSTDTQYFGPGTRLTVL.

CDR3 loop: CASSLQGDSYEQYF. In DNA, the CDR3 is TGCGCCAGCAGCTTACAGGGTGACTCCTACGAGCAGTACTTC. The rearrangement uses TRBV5-1 and TRBJ2-7; a weak D match, TRBD1 (6 bases). Germline V gives CDR1 SGHRS, CDR2 YFSETQ. The CDR3 contains 14 residues. Trimming removed 2 bases from V and 0 bases from J, with 9 bases in between.

The chain couples TRBV6-6 to TRBJ1-3; 8 nucleotides align to TRBD1. J lost 4 bases, V lost 2 bases, and 7 bases had no gene match. The CDR3 is 16 residues long. CDR1 and CDR2 (germline): MNHNY, SVGAGI (reference sequence). The CDR3 sequence is CASSYPGQVQGNTIYF. In DNA form, the CDR3 reads TGTGCCAGCAGTTACCCGGGACAGGTCCAGGGAAACACCATATATTTT.

CDR3 DNA: TGTGCCAGTAGTGTACAGGGGGTGAACACTGAAGCTTTCTTT. This sequence encodes CASSVQGVNTEAFF. The V gene is TRBV19, the J gene TRBJ1-1, with TRBD1 identical over 8 bases. V was pared by 5 bases and J by 0 bases, with 2 bases of the junction left unmatched. The CDR3 is 14 amino acids. Per germline, CDR1 LNHDA and CDR2 SQIVND (reference sequence).

The chain employs TRBV18 and TRBJ1-6, with 7 bases fitting TRBD1. The CDR3 loop spans 15 amino acids. Germline CDR1 KGHSH, CDR2 LQKENI. Losses at the gene ends were 5 bases for V and 7 bases for J; bases not matched to a gene: 8. CDR3 region: CASSSRQGRNSPLHF. The CDR3 nucleotides read TGTGCCAGCTCATCCCGACAGGGCCGGAATTCACCCCTCCACTTT.

The gene calls are TRBV7-3 and TRBJ2-1; D is perhaps TRBD1 (6 bases). CDR1 and CDR2 from the germline V gene are SGHTA and FQGTGA. Trimming stripped 3 bases from V and 9 bases from J, with 12 bases between. This CDR3 has 13 amino acids. In nucleotides, the CDR3 is TGTGCCAGCAGCTTCAGGGGCCGCGCTGAGCAGTTCTTC. Its translation: CASSFRGRAEQFF.

This rearrangement joins TRBV7-3 to TRBJ2-3; 9 nucleotides align to TRBD2. From germline, CDR1 is SGHTA and CDR2 FQGTGA. CDR3 length equals 14 residues. The V gene end was trimmed by 2 bases and the J gene end by 6 bases; junction bases not matched to a gene: 3. CDR3 sequence: CASSLGSGGDTQYF. CDR3 DNA sequence: TGTGCCAGCAGCTTAGGGAGCGGGGGGGATACGCAGTATTTT. The full variable domain, with the rest looked up from reference TRBV7-3 and TRBJ2-3, is GAGVSQTPSNKVTEKGKYVELRCDPISGHTALYWYRQSLGQGPEFLIYFQGTGAADDSGLPNDRFFAVRPEGSVSTLKIQRTERGDSAVYLCASSLGSGGDTQYFGPGTRLTVL.

This chain joins TRBV2 and TRBJ2-2; 7 nucleotides line up with TRBD1. CDR1 is SNHLY, CDR2 FYNNEI, per germline. Unmatched junction bases numbered 7, after V lost 8 bases and J lost 4 bases. This CDR3 comprises 14 residues. CDR3 sequence: CASVKGAGTGELFF. In DNA, the CDR3 is TGTGCCAGCGTGAAGGGGGCGGGCACCGGGGAGCTGTTTTTT.

V gene TRBV2 combines with J gene TRBJ1-4; D not resolved. Germline-derived CDR1 and CDR2 are SNHLY and FYNNEI. V was shortened by 2 bases and J by 8 bases, with 15 bases between the two germline ends. This CDR3 is 15 amino acids long. The CDR3 loop is CASSELIAKVEKLFF. In DNA form, the CDR3 reads TGTGCCAGCAGTGAACTGATTGCGAAAGTGGAAAAACTGTTTTTT.

The chain joins TRBV19 to TRBJ1-2; D remains unclear. Germline CDR1 reads LNHDA; CDR2 reads SQIVND (reference sequence). The CDR3 is 16 residues long. V was trimmed by 1 base and J by 8 bases, leaving 20 bases between them. The CDR3 region has the DNA TGTGCCAGTAGTATAGTAGCCCGGCAGCCGAGGGAGGGCTACACCTTC. It encodes CASSIVARQPREGYTF. The whole variable domain, filled in from reference TRBV19 and TRBJ1-2, reads DGGITQSPKYLFRKEGQNVTLSCEQNLNHDAMYWYRQDPGQGLRLIYYSQIVNDFQKGDIAEGYSVSREKKESFPLTVTSAQKNPTAFYLCASSIVARQPREGYTFGSGTRLTVV.

J is TRBJ2-4 and V is TRBV19, with no clear D. The CDR3 is 13 residues long. The ends were cut back, 5 bases at V and 9 bases at J, with 14 bases in the middle. Germline V gene lookup returns CDR1 LNHDA and CDR2 SQIVND (reference sequence). The CDR3 DNA sequence: TGTGCCAGTAGTTCGGGTAGCCGCGGCATTCAGTACTTC. Protein product: CASSSGSRGIQYF.

The chain employs TRBV27 and TRBJ1-5, with D unclear. The CDR3 is 14 residues long. CDR1 and CDR2 (germline): MNHEY, SMNVEV (reference sequence). Trimming shortened V by 4 bases and J by 5 bases, and 12 bases separated the two germline ends. CDR3: CASSYRSPDQPQHF. The DNA of the CDR3 is TGTGCCAGCAGTTATCGGAGCCCGGATCAGCCCCAGCATTTT.

The chain couples TRBV11-3 to TRBJ2-3, with a tentative D call TRBD2 (6 bases). Trimming shortened V by 0 bases and J by 4 bases, and 8 bases separated the two germline ends. Germline V lookup: CDR1 SGHNT, CDR2 YENEEA. This CDR3 is built from 14 residues. CDR3 nucleotide sequence: TGTGCCAGCAGCTTAGACGGCGGGGCAGATACGCAGTATTTT. It is translated as CASSLDGGADTQYF.

This sequence joins TRBV27 and TRBJ1-5, with D uncertain. The V end lost 0 bases, the J end lost 2 bases, and 14 bases lay between the germline ends. Germline lookup yields CDR1 MNHEY and CDR2 SMNVEV (reference sequence). The CDR3 sequence is 17 residues long. CDR3 in DNA: TGTGCCAGCAGTTTATCCCCCTCCCGGGGAGGCAATCAGCCCCAGCATTTT. Encoded protein: CASSLSPSRGGNQPQHF.

The genes are TRBV4-2 and TRBJ2-7; perhaps TRBD1 as D (6 bases). The CDR3 contains 16 residues. V was clipped by 0 bases and J by 6 bases, with 18 bases between them. Germline V gene lookup returns CDR1 LGHNA and CDR2 YNFKEQ. The CDR3 DNA reads as TGTGCCAGCAGCCAAGAAGAGGGCAGGGGAAGAGGCGAGCAGTACTTC. Its translation is CASSQEEGRGRGEQYF.

The rearrangement joins TRBV5-1 to TRBJ1-2, with unresolved D. CDR3 size: 15 residues. Germline CDR1 is SGHRS and CDR2 is YFSETQ. V gave up 0 bases and J gave up 6 bases, with 15 bases separating them. CDR3 residues: CASSLASSGADGYTF. The CDR3 DNA sequence: TGCGCCAGCAGCTTGGCCTCGTCGGGAGCTGATGGCTACACCTTC. Together with reference TRBV5-1 and TRBJ1-2, the CDR3 gives the full variable domain: KAGVTQTPRYLIKTRGQQVTLSCSPISGHRSVSWYQQTPGQGLQFLFEYFSETQRNKGNFPGRFSGRQFSNSRSEMNVSTLELGDSALYLCASSLASSGADGYTFGSGTRLTVV.

CDR3 DNA sequence: TGTGCCACCCGGGCGGCAGGGGGCGAATATTATGAGCAGTTCTTC. Amino acid sequence: CATRAAGGEYYEQFF. The chain uses TRBV19 and TRBJ2-1, with 8 bases identical to TRBD1. This CDR3 comprises 15 residues. Per the germline V gene, CDR1 is LNHDA and CDR2 is SQIVND (reference sequence). V was pared by 10 bases and J by 8 bases, with 16 bases of the junction left unmatched. The variable domain in full, with the rest retrieved from reference TRBV19 and TRBJ2-1, is DGGITQSPKYLFRKEGQNVTLSCEQNLNHDAMYWYRQDPGQGLRLIYYSQIVNDFQKGDIAEGYSVSREKKESFPLTVTSAQKNPTAFYLCATRAAGGEYYEQFFGPGTRLTVL.

The genes are TRBV5-4 and TRBJ2-3; 12 nucleotides match TRBD2. V lost 6 bases to trimming and J lost 2 bases; unmatched junction nucleotides: 7. Germline V gives CDR1 SGHNT, CDR2 YYREEE (reference sequence). This CDR3 comprises 16 residues. The CDR3, as DNA: TGTGCCAGCACCCTAGCGGGAGGGGGATACACAGATACGCAGTATTTT. Its translation is CASTLAGGGYTDTQYF.